The next 13 T cell receptor beta chains were all read from a single sample in a study of T cells in localized non-small cell lung cancer (dated by TCRdb to the early 2020s). The library was obtained by the immunoSEQ multiplex PCR assay. Not all clones reach the TCRdb copy of this immuneACCESS table, which keeps in-frame sequences only. Checked studies attribute under half of the gap to unresolved V genes and leave the rest unexplained. The sample contains some 34,000 clones, roughly 78% of them found a single time. Of the sample, around 16% falls within the top ten clones. This material consisted of peripheral blood, taken before any cancer treatment. The receptors stem from a male donor at least 60 years old with stage III squamous cell lung carcinoma.

The V and J genes are TRBV30 and TRBJ1-1; TRBD1 might be the D (5 bases). V gave up 3 bases and J gave up 7 bases, with 15 bases separating them. Germline-derived CDR1 and CDR2 are GTSNPN and SVGIG (reference sequence). This CDR3 comprises 13 residues. DNA for the CDR3: TGTGCCTGGAGGAGTTCAGGGAGGGGTGAAGCTTTCTTT. Residues: CAWRSSGRGEAFF.

This clone appeared once. The CDR3 sequence: CASSIKDSYEQYF. CDR3 nucleotide sequence: TGTGCCAGCAGCATTAAGGACAGCTACGAGCAGTACTTC. The V call is TRBV5-6, the J call TRBJ2-7; the D gene is possibly TRBD1 (6 bases). CDR1 and CDR2 (germline): SGHDT, YYEEEE. V lost 4 bases, J lost 3 bases, and 11 bases lay in between. The CDR3 has 13 residues.

This clone was found once. V and J are TRBV7-8 and TRBJ1-4; maybe TRBD1 (5 bases). The V end lost 3 bases, the J end lost 2 bases, and 10 bases lay between the germline ends. Germline lookup yields CDR1 SGHVS and CDR2 FQNEAQ. CDR3 length: 15 residues. For the CDR3, the DNA is TGTGCCAGCAGCTTCGTGGGGGGGACTAATGAAAAACTGTTTTTT. Its translation is CASSFVGGTNEKLFF.

The chain carries TRBV28 and TRBJ2-3; tentatively, D is TRBD1 (6 bases). This CDR3 comprises 13 residues. Germline CDR1 reads MDHEN; CDR2 reads SYDVKM. V was pared by 10 bases and J by 0 bases, with 11 bases between. The CDR3 region is CAISDRSTDTQYF. As DNA, the CDR3 is TGTGCCATCTCGGACAGAAGCACAGATACGCAGTATTTT.

In this sample, this clone is medium-sized. The chain links TRBV11-2 to TRBJ1-1, with D hard to call. The CDR3 is 13 amino acids. Per germline, CDR1 SGHAT and CDR2 FQNNGV. V was pared by 5 bases and J by 6 bases, with 13 bases between. The CDR3 region has the DNA TGTGCCAGCAGCCTCCTACTTGAGGCTGAAGCTTTCTTT. Its translation: CASSLLLEAEAFF.

The chain carries TRBV13 and TRBJ2-7; D gene ambiguous. Germline CDR1 is PRHDT and CDR2 is FYEKMQ (reference sequence). The V end lost 5 bases, the J end lost 5 bases, and 10 bases lay between the germline ends. The CDR3 sequence is 12 residues long. The CDR3 reads CASSILDNEQYF. CDR3 DNA sequence: TGTGCCAGCAGCATCTTAGATAACGAGCAGTACTTC.

This chain uses TRBV5-6 with TRBJ2-3; 9 bases agree with TRBD2. The trim removed 1 base at V and 6 bases at J, leaving 6 bases unmatched. CDR3 length equals 15 residues. Germline assignment: CDR1 SGHDT and CDR2 YYEEEE. The CDR3 reads CASSLPRGGPDTQYF. CDR3 coding DNA: TGTGCCAGCAGCTTGCCGCGGGGGGGCCCCGATACGCAGTATTTT. Complete variable domain (other parts from reference TRBV5-6 and TRBJ2-3): DAGVTQSPTHLIKTRGQQVTLRCSPKSGHDTVSWYQQALGQGPQFIFQYYEEEERQRGNFPDRFSGHQFPNYSSELNVNALLLGDSALYLCASSLPRGGPDTQYFGPGTRLTVL.

This clone is deemed medium-sized (0.01 to 0.1%). The chain couples TRBV11-1 to TRBJ2-7; TRBD2 might be the D (5 bases). The V end lost 0 bases, the J end lost 2 bases, and 8 bases lay between the germline ends. The CDR3 has 14 amino acids. Looked up from germline, CDR1 is SGHAT and CDR2 is FQDESV (reference sequence). The CDR3 is CASSLARAAYEQYF. The CDR3 DNA reads as TGTGCCAGCAGCTTAGCGCGGGCAGCCTACGAGCAGTACTTC. Together with reference TRBV11-1 and TRBJ2-7, the CDR3 gives the full variable domain: EAEVAQSPRYKITEKSQAVAFWCDPISGHATLYWYRQILGQGPELLVQFQDESVVDDSQLPKDRFSAERLKGVDSTLKIQPAELGDSAMYLCASSLARAAYEQYFGPGTRLTVT.

The J gene is TRBJ1-1, the V gene TRBV23-1, with TRBD1 as a possible D gene (5 bases). TRBV23-1 is placed among ORFs of uncertain function. V shed 6 bases and J shed 6 bases, with 11 bases lying between them. This CDR3 has 12 amino acids. The CDR3 loop is CASSPMGAEAFF. The CDR3 bases are TGCGCCAGCAGCCCTATGGGGGCTGAAGCTTTCTTT.

A remark on this clone: Its ends do not fully match the called genes, so a read error is possible. The chain is built from TRBV19 and TRBJ1-5; 7 positions match TRBD1. Germline CDR1 reads LNHDA; CDR2 reads SQIVND (reference sequence). The CDR3 is made up of 14 amino acids. As DNA, the CDR3 is TGTGCCAGTAGGGAGACAGGGAGCAAGCAGCCCCAGCATTTT. Translating gives CASRETGSKQPQHF.

V is TRBV9 and J is TRBJ2-5; 12 nucleotides line up with TRBD2. Germline assignment: CDR1 SGDLS and CDR2 YYNGEE. J lost 2 bases, V lost 4 bases, and 6 bases had no gene match. This CDR3 is built from 16 residues. Written as DNA, the CDR3 is TGTGCCAGCAGCCAGGCTAGCGGGGGGGCACAAGAGACCCAGTACTTC. Its translation is CASSQASGGAQETQYF.

V is TRBV6-5 and J is TRBJ1-2; D might be TRBD1 (6 bases). V lost 0 bases, J lost 11 bases, and 16 bases lay in between. Germline V CDR1 and CDR2: MNHEY, SVGAGI. This CDR3 has 14 amino acids. The CDR3 sequence is CASSYSTGPSVYTF. The DNA of the CDR3 is TGTGCCAGCAGTTACTCGACAGGCCCGTCTGTATACACCTTC.

The V and J genes are TRBV18 and TRBJ2-7, with D hard to call. Germline V CDR1 and CDR2: KGHSH, LQKENI. Trimming took 6 bases from V and 7 from J, leaving 19 bases between them. This CDR3 has 14 amino acids. CDR3 amino acids: CASSLGDTRKEQYF. CDR3 DNA sequence: TGTGCCAGCTCGCTGGGTGACACCCGAAAGGAGCAGTACTTC.